The T cell receptor beta chain under discussion was sequenced for a study of shared clonotypes between healthy human individuals. For the study at large: For every donor, three CD4 naive, three CD4 memory, two CD8 naive and one CD8 memory plates were used.

General study points: When compared with the clonotypes that were shared by all four sorted-subset donors, the non-shared clonotypes turned out to have lower generation probabilities.

As concerns this clone: No antigen is known for it.

Germline assignment: CDR1 MGHRA and CDR2 YSYEKL. Trimming took 4 bases from V and 2 from J, leaving 15 bases between them. This CDR3 contains 16 residues. Participating donors were healthy, HIV-negative adults free of recent acute infections or vaccinations. Genomic DNA belonging to each subset was distributed in equal measure over several immunoSEQ plates. Here immunoSEQ multiplex PCR was the method, and the copy in TCRdb shows in-frame clones only, minus some. The table has some 2,500,000 clones, 90% to 95% seen once. The chain has TRBV4-1 and TRBJ2-4; D possibly uses TRBD1 or TRBD2 (5 bases each). The sample taken for sequencing was naive CD4+ T cells from PBMCs. The subset is: CD45RA+ positively selected. This receptor was identified in a man between 18 and 29 years old in good health. Some clones in this sample may be carry-over from other donors' samples. The CDR3 spells CASSPGEGRTKNIQYF. The CDR3 coding sequence is TGCGCCAGCAGCCCTGGCGAGGGGCGGACCAAAAACATTCAGTACTTC.